This TCR beta chain was retrieved from a study of STAT5B mutations in CD4+ large granular lymphocyte leukemia. The CDR3 is 14 amino acids. Germline CDR1 SNHLY, CDR2 FYNNEI. V shed 3 bases, J shed 5 bases, and the junction held 5 bases outside the gene matches. This clone was seen just once. Its cognate antigen is unknown. Buffy coats from healthy blood donors served as controls. The study's findings and limits: Compared with healthy controls (2/35), patient top clones favored TRBV06 (8/27).

The assay was run at survey level. Generated by immunoSEQ multiplex PCR, the TCRdb table keeps only in-frame clones and is missing some. The sample carries fewer than 40,000 clones, roughly nine tenths recorded once. V gene TRBV2 combines with J gene TRBJ1-1; 8 bases map to TRBD1. This sequence was found in a human donor in good health. The material sequenced was CD4+ T cells from blood buffy coats. CDR3 sequence (DNA): TGTGCCAGCAGTGAGAGGACAGGGAGGACTGAAGCTTTCTTT. This gives the protein CASSERTGRTEAFF.